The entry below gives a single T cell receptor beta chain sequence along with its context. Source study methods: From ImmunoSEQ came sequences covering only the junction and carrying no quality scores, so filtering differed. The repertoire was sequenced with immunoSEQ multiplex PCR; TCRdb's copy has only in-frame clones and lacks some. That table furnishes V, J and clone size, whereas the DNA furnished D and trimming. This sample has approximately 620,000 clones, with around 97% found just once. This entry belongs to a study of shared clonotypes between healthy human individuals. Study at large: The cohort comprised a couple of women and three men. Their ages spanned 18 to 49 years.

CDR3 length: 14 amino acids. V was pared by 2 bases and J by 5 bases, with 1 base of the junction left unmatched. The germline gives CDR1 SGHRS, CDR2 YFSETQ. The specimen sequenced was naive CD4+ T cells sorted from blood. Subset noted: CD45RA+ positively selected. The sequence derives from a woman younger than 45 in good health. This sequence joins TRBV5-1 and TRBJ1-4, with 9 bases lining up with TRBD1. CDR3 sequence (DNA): TGCGCCAGCAGCTTAGGGACAGGGAATGAAAAACTGTTTTTT. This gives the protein CASSLGTGNEKLFF.